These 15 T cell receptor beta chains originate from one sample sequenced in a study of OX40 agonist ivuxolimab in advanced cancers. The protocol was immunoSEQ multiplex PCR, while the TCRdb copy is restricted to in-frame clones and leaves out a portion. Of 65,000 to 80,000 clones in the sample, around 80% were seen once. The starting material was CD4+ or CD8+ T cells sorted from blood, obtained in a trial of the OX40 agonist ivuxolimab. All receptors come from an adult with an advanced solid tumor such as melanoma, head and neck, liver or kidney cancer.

CDR3 in amino acids: CASSPRGGFSTDTQYF. The CDR3 nucleotides are TGTGCCAGCAGCCCCCGGGGCGGCTTTAGCACAGATACGCAGTATTTT. The chain has TRBV7-2 and TRBJ2-3; D possibly matches TRBD1 or TRBD2 (5 bases each). Germline V lookup: CDR1 SGHTA, CDR2 FQGNSA. Trimming took off 5 bases at V and 0 bases at J, with 15 bases between the two ends. This CDR3 is 16 amino acids long.

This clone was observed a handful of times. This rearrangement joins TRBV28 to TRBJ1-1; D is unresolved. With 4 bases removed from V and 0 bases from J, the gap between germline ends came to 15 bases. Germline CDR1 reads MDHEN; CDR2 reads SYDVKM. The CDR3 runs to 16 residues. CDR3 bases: TGTGCCAGCAGTTCAACGGCCAGACTTCTGAACACTGAAGCTTTCTTT. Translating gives CASSSTARLLNTEAFF.

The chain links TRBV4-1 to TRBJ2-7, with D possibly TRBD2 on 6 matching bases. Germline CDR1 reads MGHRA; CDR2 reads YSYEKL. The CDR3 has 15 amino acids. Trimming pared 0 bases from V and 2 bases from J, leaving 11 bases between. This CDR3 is CASSQEPGVTYEQYV. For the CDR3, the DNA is TGCGCCAGCAGCCAAGAACCGGGGGTGACCTACGAGCAGTACGTC.

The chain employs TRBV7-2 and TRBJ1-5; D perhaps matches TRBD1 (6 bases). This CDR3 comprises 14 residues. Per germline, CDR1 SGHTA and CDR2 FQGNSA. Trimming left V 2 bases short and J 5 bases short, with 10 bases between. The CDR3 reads CASSLSPGDQPQHF. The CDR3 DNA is TGTGCCAGCAGCTTATCCCCAGGGGATCAGCCCCAGCATTTT.

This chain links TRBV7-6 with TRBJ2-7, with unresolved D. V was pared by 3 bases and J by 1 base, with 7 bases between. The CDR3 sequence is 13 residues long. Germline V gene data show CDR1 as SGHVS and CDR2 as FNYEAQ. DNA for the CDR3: TGTGCCAGCAGCTTCTCACAGTCCTACGAGCAGTACTTC. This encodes CASSFSQSYEQYF.

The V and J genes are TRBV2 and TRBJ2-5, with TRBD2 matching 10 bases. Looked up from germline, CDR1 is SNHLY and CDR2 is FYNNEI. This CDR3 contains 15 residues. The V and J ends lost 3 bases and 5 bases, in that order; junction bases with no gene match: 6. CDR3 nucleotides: TGTGCCAGCAGTGAGGCTAGCGGGGGCGGGGAGACCCAGTACTTC. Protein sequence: CASSEASGGGETQYF.

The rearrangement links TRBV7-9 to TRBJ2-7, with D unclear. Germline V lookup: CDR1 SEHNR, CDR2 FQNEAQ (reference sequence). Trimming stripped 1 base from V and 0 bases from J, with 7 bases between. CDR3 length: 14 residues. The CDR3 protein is CASSLDRTSYEQYF. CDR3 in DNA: TGTGCCAGCAGCTTAGACCGGACCTCCTACGAGCAGTACTTC.

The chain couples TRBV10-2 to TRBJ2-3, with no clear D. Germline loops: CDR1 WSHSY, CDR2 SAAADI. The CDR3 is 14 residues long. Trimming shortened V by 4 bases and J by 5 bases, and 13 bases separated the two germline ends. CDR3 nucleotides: TGCGCCAGCAGTGCTACCAACGCTGGAGATACGCAGTATTTT. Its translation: CASSATNAGDTQYF.

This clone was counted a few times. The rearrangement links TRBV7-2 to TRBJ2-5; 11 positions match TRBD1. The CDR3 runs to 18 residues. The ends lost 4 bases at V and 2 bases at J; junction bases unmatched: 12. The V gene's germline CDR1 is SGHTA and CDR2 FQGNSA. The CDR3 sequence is CASSSKTGTGGHQETQYF. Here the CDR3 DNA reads TGTGCCAGCAGCTCTAAGACCGGGACAGGGGGACATCAAGAGACCCAGTACTTC.

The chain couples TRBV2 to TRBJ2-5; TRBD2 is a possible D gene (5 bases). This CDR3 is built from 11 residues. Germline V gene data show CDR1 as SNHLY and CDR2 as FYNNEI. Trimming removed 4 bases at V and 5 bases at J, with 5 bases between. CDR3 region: CASSAGETQYF. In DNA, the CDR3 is TGTGCCAGCAGTGCGGGGGAGACCCAGTACTTC.

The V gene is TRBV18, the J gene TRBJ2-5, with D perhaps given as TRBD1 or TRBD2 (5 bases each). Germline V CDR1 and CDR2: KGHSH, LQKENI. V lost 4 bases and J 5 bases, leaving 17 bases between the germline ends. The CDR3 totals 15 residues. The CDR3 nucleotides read TGTGCCAGCTCACAACAGGCGGCGGAGGCGGAGACCCAGTACTTC. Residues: CASSQQAAEAETQYF.

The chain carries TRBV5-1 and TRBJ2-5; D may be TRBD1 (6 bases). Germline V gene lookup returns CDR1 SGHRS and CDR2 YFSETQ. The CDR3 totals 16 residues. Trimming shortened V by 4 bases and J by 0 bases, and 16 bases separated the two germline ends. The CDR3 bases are TGCGCCAGCAGCGGAACCGGCAGGGGCGACCAAGAGACCCAGTACTTC. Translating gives CASSGTGRGDQETQYF.

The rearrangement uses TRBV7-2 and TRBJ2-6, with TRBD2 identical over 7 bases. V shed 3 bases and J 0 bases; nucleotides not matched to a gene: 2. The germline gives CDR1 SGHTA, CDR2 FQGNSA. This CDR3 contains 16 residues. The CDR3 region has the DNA TGTGCCAGCAGCTTGGGGGGGAGCTCTGGGGCCAACGTCCTGACTTTC. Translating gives CASSLGGSSGANVLTF.

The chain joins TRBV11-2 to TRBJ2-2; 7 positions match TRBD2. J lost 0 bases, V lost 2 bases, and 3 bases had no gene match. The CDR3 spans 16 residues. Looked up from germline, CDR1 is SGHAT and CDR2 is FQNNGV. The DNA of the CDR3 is TGTGCCAGCAGCTTACAAGCGGGAACGAACACCGGGGAGCTGTTTTTT. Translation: CASSLQAGTNTGELFF.

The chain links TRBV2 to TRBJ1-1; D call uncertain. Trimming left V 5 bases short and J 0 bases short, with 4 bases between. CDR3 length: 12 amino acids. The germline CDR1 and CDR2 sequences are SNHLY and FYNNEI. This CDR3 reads CASSPVNTEAFF. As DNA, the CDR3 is TGTGCCAGCAGTCCCGTGAACACTGAAGCTTTCTTT.